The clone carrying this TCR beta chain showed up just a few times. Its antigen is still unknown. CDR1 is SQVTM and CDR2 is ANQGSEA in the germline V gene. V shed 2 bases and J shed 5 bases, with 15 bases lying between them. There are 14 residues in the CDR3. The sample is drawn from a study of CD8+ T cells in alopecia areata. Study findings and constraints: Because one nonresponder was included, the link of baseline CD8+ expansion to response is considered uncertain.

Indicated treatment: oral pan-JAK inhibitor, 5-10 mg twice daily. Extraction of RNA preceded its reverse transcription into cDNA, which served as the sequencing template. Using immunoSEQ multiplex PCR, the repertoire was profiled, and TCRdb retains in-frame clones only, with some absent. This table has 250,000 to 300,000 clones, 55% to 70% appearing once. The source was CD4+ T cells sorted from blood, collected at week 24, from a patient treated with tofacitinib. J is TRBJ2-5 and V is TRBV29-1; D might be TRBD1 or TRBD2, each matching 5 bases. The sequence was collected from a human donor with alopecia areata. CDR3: CSVESVGRRETQYF. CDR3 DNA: TGCAGCGTTGAATCGGTGGGGCGGAGGGAGACCCAGTACTTC.